This TCR beta chain was retrieved from a study of beta chain features in type 1 diabetes. Study context: Cell yields, gender and age were comparable in patients and healthy donors. The study, taken as a whole, reports: Type 1 diabetes patients had moderately but significantly shorter TCRB CDR3s in all four CD4+ subsets. Sequencing the cDNA could make cells with high TCR expression show up more than they should.

Of note for this clone: The antigen remains unidentified.

Purities over 95% were achieved in all sorted populations. cDNA synthesis used the whole RNA isolate, giving expressed TCRB sequences. There were about 3.57 million reads on average in the naive, central memory and regulatory T cell samples. Here immunoSEQ multiplex PCR was the method, and the copy in TCRdb shows in-frame clones only, minus some. The table lists fewer than 300,000 clones, about 11% of them singletons. CDR3 length equals 12 residues. Germline lookup yields CDR1 SGHAT and CDR2 FQNNGV. Trimming stripped 6 bases from V and 5 bases from J, with 10 bases between. The TCR was taken from a man younger than 45 with type 1 diabetes. The chain uses TRBV11-2 and TRBJ1-2; D not resolved. The sample taken for sequencing was naive CD4+ T cells from blood. The CDR3 sequence is CASRETEYGYTF. The CDR3 DNA is TGTGCCAGCAGGGAGACGGAGTATGGCTACACCTTC.